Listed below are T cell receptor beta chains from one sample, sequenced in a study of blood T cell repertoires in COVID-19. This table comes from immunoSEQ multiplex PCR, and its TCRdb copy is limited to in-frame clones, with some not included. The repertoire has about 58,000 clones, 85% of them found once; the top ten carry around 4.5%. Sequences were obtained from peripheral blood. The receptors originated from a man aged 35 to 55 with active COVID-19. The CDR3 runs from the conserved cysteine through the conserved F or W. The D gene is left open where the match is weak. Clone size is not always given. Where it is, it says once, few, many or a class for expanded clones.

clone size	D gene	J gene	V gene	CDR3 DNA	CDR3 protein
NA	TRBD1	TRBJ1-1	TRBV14	TGTGCCAGCAGCCAAGTGACAGGGGCCACTGAAGCTTTCTTT	CASSQVTGATEAFF
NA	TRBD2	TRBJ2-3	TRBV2	TGTGCCAGCAGGGCCCCTGGGGTTAGCGGGCACACAGATACGCAGTATTTT	CASRAPGVSGHTDTQYF
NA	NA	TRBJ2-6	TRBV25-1	TGTGCCAGCAGTGGGGCCCCGCCCCCTGGGGCCAACGTCCTGACTTTC	CASSGAPPPGANVLTF
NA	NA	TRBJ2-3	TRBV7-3	TGTGCCAGCAGCTCACAGGGTGGCACAGATACGCAGTATTTT	CASSSQGGTDTQYF
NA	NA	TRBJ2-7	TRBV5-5	TGTGCCAGCAGCTTGGTAAGGGGGAACGAGCAGTACTTC	CASSLVRGNEQYF
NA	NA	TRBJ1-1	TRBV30	TGTGCCTGGGTATTAGACGGGGAGAACACTGAAGCTTTCTTT	CAWVLDGENTEAFF
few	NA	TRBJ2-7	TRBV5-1	TGCGCCAGCAGCCGCGGTGCGTCCTACGAGCAGTACTTC	CASSRGASYEQYF
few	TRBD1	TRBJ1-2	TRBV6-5	TGTGCCAGCAGCCGGAGCCGGGACAGGGTGACGGGCTACACCTTC	CASSRSRDRVTGYTF
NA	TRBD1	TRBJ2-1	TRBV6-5	TGTGCCAGCAGTTACTCAGGACAGGGGAACAATGAGCAGTTCTTC	CASSYSGQGNNEQFF
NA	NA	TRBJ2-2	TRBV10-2	TGCGCCAGCTACCAGGGTTCGAAGCTGTTTTTT	CASYQGSKLFF
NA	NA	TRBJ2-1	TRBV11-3	TGTGCCAGCAGCCTTTCGCCGGGACTTGGGAACAATGAGCAGTTCTTC	CASSLSPGLGNNEQFF
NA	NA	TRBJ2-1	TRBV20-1	TGCAGTGCTAGTGGTGTCAGGGGGGCAGGACATGGGGTAGATGAGCAGTTCTTC	CSASGVRGAGHGVDEQFF
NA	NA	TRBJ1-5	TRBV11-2	TGTGCCAGCAGCTTCTTAGCCGACAGCAATCAGCCCCAGCATTTT	CASSFLADSNQPQHF
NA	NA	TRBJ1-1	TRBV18	TGTGCCAGCTCACCAGGGGAGCCTGAAGCTTTCTTT	CASSPGEPEAFF
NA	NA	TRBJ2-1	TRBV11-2	TGTGCCAGCAGCCCGAGGACCGAGGGAGGTAATGAGCAGTTCTTC	CASSPRTEGGNEQFF
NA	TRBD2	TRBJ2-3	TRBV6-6	TGTGCCAGCAGTCAGGGAGGGCTAGCGGGCCTCACAGATACGCAGTATTTT	CASSQGGLAGLTDTQYF
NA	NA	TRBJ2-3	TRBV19	TGTGCCAGTAGCAGCACCGGGACTAGCACAGATACGCAGTATTTT	CASSSTGTSTDTQYF
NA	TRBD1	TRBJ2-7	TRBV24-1	TGTGCCACCAGTTCTGGAACGGGGACAGTTACTTACGAGCAGTACTTC	CATSSGTGTVTYEQYF
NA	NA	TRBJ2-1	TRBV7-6	TGTGCCAGCAGCTTAGCCGCAAGCCTCTACAATGAGCAGTTCTTC	CASSLAASLYNEQFF
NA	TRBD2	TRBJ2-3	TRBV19	TGTGCCAGTAGTATACGGAGCGGGACCAGCACAGATACGCAGTATTTT	CASSIRSGTSTDTQYF
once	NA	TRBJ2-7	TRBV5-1	TGCGCCAGCAGCTTGGTCGGTGGGAGGCTCAACGAGCAGTACTTC	CASSLVGGRLNEQYF
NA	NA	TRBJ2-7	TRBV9	TGTGCCAGCAGCGTAGCCCCAGGAAACTACGAGCAGTACTTC	CASSVAPGNYEQYF
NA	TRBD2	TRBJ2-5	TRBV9	TGTGCCAGCAGCCCGGGGGGGCTGCTACGAGGGGAGACCCAGTACTTC	CASSPGGLLRGETQYF
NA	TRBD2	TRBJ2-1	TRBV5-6	TGTGCCAGCAGCAAAGCGGGAGCCTACAATGAGCAGTTCTTC	CASSKAGAYNEQFF
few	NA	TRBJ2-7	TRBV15	TGTGCCACCAGCAGTAGGACTACCACCTACGAGCAGTACTTC	CATSSRTTTYEQYF
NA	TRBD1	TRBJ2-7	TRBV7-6	TGTGCCAGTAGCCCGGGACAGGGGGGCGGCGAGCAGTACTTC	CASSPGQGGGEQYF